Listed here is a single T cell receptor beta chain. Its antigen is undetermined. This entry belongs to a study of cytomegalovirus exposure and HLA in healthy donors. PCR was performed using 60 Vbeta and 13 Jbeta primers. The method was immunoSEQ multiplex PCR; TCRdb's version includes in-frame clones alone and lacks a portion of them. This table holds over 150,000 clones, roughly 81% found once. Overall study findings and caveats: Donors were assumed by presence/absence analyses to have roughly uniform sequencing depth. A later analysis reported that several of the most significant clusters appeared to be linked to common viral pathogens, among them Epstein-Barr virus.

V was trimmed by 3 bases and J by 5 bases, leaving 9 bases between them. The CDR3 covers 13 residues. Germline values: CDR1 WNHNN, CDR2 SYGVQD (reference sequence). The TCR originated in a girl under 18 in good health and CMV-seropositive. The chain combines TRBV10-1 with TRBJ2-3; a possible D gene is TRBD2 (5 bases). The sequenced material came from PBMCs. The CDR3, as DNA: TGCGCCAGCAGTGACCTAGCTGGAGATACGCAGTATTTT. Translating gives CASSDLAGDTQYF.